This T cell receptor (beta chain) was sequenced in a study of cytomegalovirus exposure and HLA in healthy donors. Overall study: Some 85 million unique TCRs, all from HLA-typed donors, were included in an early release of the data.

The study ran its PCR with 60 Vbeta and 13 Jbeta primers. Clones were read by immunoSEQ multiplex PCR, and TCRdb kept only the in-frame ones, dropping some. Among roughly 100,000 clones listed, approximately 80% were seen once. As regards this clone: Its antigen is currently unknown.

General study points: The majority of TCR sequences were rare, yet some public TCRs appeared in many donors.

The CDR3 has 15 residues. Trimming stripped 5 bases from V and 6 bases from J, with 20 bases between. The germline CDR1 and CDR2 sequences are MNHNS and SASEGT. Sequenced: PBMCs. This receptor was identified in a man in his fifties or sixties in good health and CMV-seronegative. The chain recombines TRBV6-1 with TRBJ2-7; tentatively, D is TRBD2 (6 bases). The CDR3 nucleotides read TGTGCCAGCAGTATACGAGCGGCGGGATTCTCCGAGCAGTACTTC. Its translation is CASSIRAAGFSEQYF.